This TCR beta chain was documented in a study of T cell repertoires in cytomegalovirus infection. Looking at the study overall: Matching HLA type, along with CMV infection, was indicated by public TCR beta signatures. Broader study findings: Cumulative public TCR beta family frequency identified carriers of CMV plus the relevant HLA. The study found HLA-C-restricted CMV-specific TCR beta clonotypes dominating the ex vivo response.

TCRdb processed the reads anew with MiXCR; each CDR3 protein has one entry. The sample includes about 740,000 distinct CDR3 sequences, approximately 34% of them seen just once. The CDR3 is 15 amino acids. The germline CDR1 and CDR2 sequences are SGHVS and FQNEAQ. V lost 0 bases and J lost 2, with 10 bases in between. Of note for this clonotype: Its antigen is not known.

The genes are TRBV7-8 and TRBJ2-5; no firm D call. This receptor was obtained from a human donor in good health (CMV status not recorded). Some clones in this sample may be carry-over from other donors' samples. Sequenced input: PBMCs. This CDR3 is CASSLARTTQETQYF. The CDR3 nucleotides are TGTGCCAGCAGCTTAGCTAGGACCACACAAGAGACCCAGTACTTC.